These 8 T cell receptor beta chains originate from one sample sequenced in a study of T-cell reconstitution after alpha-beta-depleted transplantation in children. Preparing the TCRbeta library involved the use of unique molecular identifiers. TCRdb re-called the PCR reads with MiXCR, one entry per CDR3 protein. This sample has roughly 280,000 distinct CDR3 sequences, with around 10% found just once. The starting material was peripheral blood, obtained 180 days after TCRalphabeta/CD19-depleted stem cell transplant. The receptors derive from a male patient aged 2 to 10 who had a stem cell transplant for chronic granulomatous disease, so the T cells may come from the graft donor.

This clonotype has at least ten counts. The chain carries TRBV20-1 and TRBJ2-4; D may match TRBD1 or TRBD2 (7 bases each). V lost 6 bases, J lost 5 bases, and 14 bases lay in between. The CDR3 is 13 residues long. Per germline, CDR1 DFQATT and CDR2 SNEGSKA (reference sequence). CDR3 amino acids: CSATGEGENIQYF. In DNA, the CDR3 is TGCAGTGCCACAGGGGAGGGGGAAAACATTCAGTACTTC.

This clonotype was seen many times. The CDR3 bases are TGCGCCAGCAGCTTGACAGGGTTTACGGATACGCAGTATTTT. As protein: CASSLTGFTDTQYF. The rearrangement joins TRBV5-1 to TRBJ2-3; tentative D call: TRBD1 (6 bases). The CDR3 has 14 amino acids. Trimming took 1 base from V and 6 from J, leaving 12 bases between them. In germline, CDR1 is SGHRS, CDR2 YFSETQ.

This clonotype was detected many times. The chain couples TRBV5-1 to TRBJ1-2, with 9 bases matching TRBD1. The CDR3 sequence is 17 residues long. The J segment lost 0 bases and the V segment lost 4 bases, leaving 10 bases of the junction unmatched. CDR1 SGHRS and CDR2 YFSETQ come from the germline V gene. CDR3 sequence reads: CASSPWGQGLPNYGYTF. The CDR3 DNA reads TGCGCCAGCAGCCCTTGGGGACAGGGCCTCCCTAACTATGGCTACACCTTC.

Concerning this clonotype: It may be a read error: a sequence one base away is much more abundant. The chain links TRBV12-3 or TRBV12-4 to TRBJ1-1; D is unresolved. The CDR3 length is 13 residues. The CDR3 DNA is TGTGCCGGCAGTTCCCGGATGAACACTGAAGCTTTCTTT. Protein product: CAGSSRMNTEAFF.

Many counts were recorded for this clonotype. The V gene is TRBV5-1, the J gene TRBJ1-1, with 11 bases that match TRBD1. The germline V gene encodes CDR1 SGHRS and CDR2 YFSETQ. The CDR3 contains 16 residues. With 4 bases clipped from V and 5 bases from J, the junction kept 10 bases outside the gene matches. The CDR3 nucleotides are TGCGCCAGCAGCCCCCACTGGACAGGGGGCGGGACTGAAGCTTTCTTT. This encodes CASSPHWTGGGTEAFF.

Ten or more counts support this clonotype. The chain employs TRBV27 and TRBJ1-4, with D tentatively TRBD1 (6 bases). The germline V gene has CDR1 MNHEY and CDR2 SMNVEV (reference sequence). The CDR3 totals 16 residues. The V end lost 5 bases, the J end lost 5 bases, and 18 bases lay between the germline ends. The CDR3 nucleotides read TGTGCCAGCAGTCCTAGAAGACAGGCCACCAATGAAAAACTGTTTTTT. It is translated as CASSPRRQATNEKLFF.

CDR3 region: CSASGTIKNEQFF. As DNA, the CDR3 is TGCAGTGCTAGCGGGACAATCAAGAATGAGCAGTTCTTC. V gene TRBV20-1 combines with J gene TRBJ2-1; TRBD1 might be the D (6 bases). CDR1 DFQATT and CDR2 SNEGSKA come from the germline V gene (reference sequence). The V and J ends lost 3 bases and 7 bases respectively, with 13 bases between them. The CDR3 contains 13 residues.

This clonotype has at least ten counts. The rearrangement links TRBV12-3 or TRBV12-4 to TRBJ1-2; the D is unclear. The CDR3 covers 12 residues. V lost 3 bases to trimming and J lost 2 bases, with 4 bases between them. The CDR3 region is CASSLKNYGYTF. The CDR3 DNA follows: TGTGCCAGCAGTTTGAAAAACTATGGCTACACCTTC.